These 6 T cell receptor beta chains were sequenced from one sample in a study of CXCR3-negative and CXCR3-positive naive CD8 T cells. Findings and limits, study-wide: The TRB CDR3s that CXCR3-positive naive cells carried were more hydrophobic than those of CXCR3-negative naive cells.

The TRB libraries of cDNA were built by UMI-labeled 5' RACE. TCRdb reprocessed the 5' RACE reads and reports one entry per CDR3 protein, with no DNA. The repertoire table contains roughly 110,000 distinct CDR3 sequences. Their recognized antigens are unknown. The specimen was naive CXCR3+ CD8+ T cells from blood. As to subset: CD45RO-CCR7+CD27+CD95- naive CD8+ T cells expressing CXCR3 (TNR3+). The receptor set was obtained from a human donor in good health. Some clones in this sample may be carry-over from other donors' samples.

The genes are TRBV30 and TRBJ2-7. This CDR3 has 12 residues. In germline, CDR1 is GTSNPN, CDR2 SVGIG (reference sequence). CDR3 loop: CAWSGISYEQYF.

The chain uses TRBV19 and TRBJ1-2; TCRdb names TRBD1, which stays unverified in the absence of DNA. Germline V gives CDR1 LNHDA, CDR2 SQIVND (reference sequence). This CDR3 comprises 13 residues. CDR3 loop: CASSRQGTYGYTF.

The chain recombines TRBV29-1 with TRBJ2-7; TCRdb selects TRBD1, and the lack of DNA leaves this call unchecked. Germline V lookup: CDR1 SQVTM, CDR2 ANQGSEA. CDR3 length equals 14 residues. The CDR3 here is CSVEGDGAPYEQYF.

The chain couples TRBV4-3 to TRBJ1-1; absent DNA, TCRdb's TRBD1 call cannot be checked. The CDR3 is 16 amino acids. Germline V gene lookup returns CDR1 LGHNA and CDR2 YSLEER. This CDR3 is CASSQGSGTGNTEAFF.

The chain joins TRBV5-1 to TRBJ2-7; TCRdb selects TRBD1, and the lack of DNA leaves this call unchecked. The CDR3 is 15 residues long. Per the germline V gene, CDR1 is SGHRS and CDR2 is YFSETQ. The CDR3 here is CASSLEGHRSYEQYF.

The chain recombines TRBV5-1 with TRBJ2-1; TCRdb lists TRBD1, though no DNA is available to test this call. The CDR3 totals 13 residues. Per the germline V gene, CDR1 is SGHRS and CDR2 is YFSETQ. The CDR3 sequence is CASRADGANEQFF. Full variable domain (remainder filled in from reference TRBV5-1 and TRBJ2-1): KAGVTQTPRYLIKTRGQQVTLSCSPISGHRSVSWYQQTPGQGLQFLFEYFSETQRNKGNFPGRFSGRQFSNSRSEMNVSTLELGDSALYLCASRADGANEQFFGPGTRLTVL.